This T cell receptor beta chain originates from a study of cytomegalovirus exposure and HLA in healthy donors. PCR used 60 Vbeta primers and 13 Jbeta primers. Sequencing used immunoSEQ multiplex PCR; TCRdb keeps in-frame clones, though not all of them. The repertoire holds approximately 180,000 clones, with around nine tenths as singletons. The CDR3 length is 16 residues. The trim removed 0 bases at V and 4 bases at J, leaving 3 bases unmatched. Germline lookup yields CDR1 SGHDT and CDR2 YYEEEE. This clone showed up just once. The clonotype was recovered from a woman aged 18-29 years in good health and CMV-seronegative. Specimen: PBMCs. J is TRBJ2-7 and V is TRBV5-6; 14 bases are shared with TRBD2. DNA of the CDR3: TGTGCCAGCAGCTTGGGGGGGACTAGCGGGAGATACGAGCAGTACTTC. The encoded protein is CASSLGGTSGRYEQYF.